This TCR beta chain originates from a study of T cell repertoires and leukemia-associated antigens. Study-level background: Around 16 million effective reads came from all samples combined.

From the 5' RACE reads, TCRdb called clonotypes with MiXCR, one entry per CDR3 protein. This sample has roughly 12,000 distinct CDR3 sequences, with 35% to 45% found just once. The germline CDR1 and CDR2 sequences are MGHRA and YSYEKL. The V gene lost 1 base and the J gene lost 8 bases, with 14 bases spanning the gap. The CDR3 has 15 amino acids. This clonotype was observed a handful of times. Antigen: not known. The chain employs TRBV4-1 and TRBJ1-4; D remains unclear. The TCR originated in a female donor in good health. The sequenced material came from CD3+ T cells sorted from blood and cultured. The DNA for the CDR3 is TGCGCCAGCAGCCAAGCCGGACGGGTTGGGGAAAAACTGTTTTTT. Amino acid sequence: CASSQAGRVGEKLFF.